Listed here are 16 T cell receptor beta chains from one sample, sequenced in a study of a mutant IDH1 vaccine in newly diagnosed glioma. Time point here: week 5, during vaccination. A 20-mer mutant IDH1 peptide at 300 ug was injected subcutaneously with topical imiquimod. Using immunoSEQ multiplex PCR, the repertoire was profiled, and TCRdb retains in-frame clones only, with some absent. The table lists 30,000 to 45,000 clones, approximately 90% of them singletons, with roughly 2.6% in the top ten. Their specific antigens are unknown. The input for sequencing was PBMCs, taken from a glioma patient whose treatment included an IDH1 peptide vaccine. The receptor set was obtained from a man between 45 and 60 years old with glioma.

CDR3 in amino acids: CASSQGGTINEQFF. CDR3 nucleotides: TGTGCCAGCAGCCAAGGCGGGACAATAAATGAGCAGTTCTTC. The rearrangement uses TRBV7-8 and TRBJ2-1; D possibly uses TRBD1 or TRBD2 (6 bases each). Trimming took off 5 bases at V and 7 bases at J, with 15 bases between the two ends. This CDR3 has 14 amino acids. The germline gives CDR1 SGHVS, CDR2 FQNEAQ.

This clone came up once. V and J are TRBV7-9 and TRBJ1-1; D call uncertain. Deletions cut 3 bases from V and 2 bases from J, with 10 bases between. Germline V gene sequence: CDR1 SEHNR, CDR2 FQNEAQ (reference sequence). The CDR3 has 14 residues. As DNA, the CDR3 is TGTGCCAGCAGCTTGATCGGCAGAAACACTGAAGCTTTCTTT. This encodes CASSLIGRNTEAFF.

CDR3 DNA sequence: TGTGCCAGCAAGTCTAGGCCGAGGGTCGGCGAGCAGTACTTC. Encoded protein: CASKSRPRVGEQYF. The chain uses TRBV27 and TRBJ2-7, with D possibly TRBD2 on 5 matching bases. V shed 7 bases and J shed 6 bases, with 19 bases lying between them. Germline V gene data show CDR1 as MNHEY and CDR2 as SMNVEV (reference sequence). The CDR3 runs 14 residues.

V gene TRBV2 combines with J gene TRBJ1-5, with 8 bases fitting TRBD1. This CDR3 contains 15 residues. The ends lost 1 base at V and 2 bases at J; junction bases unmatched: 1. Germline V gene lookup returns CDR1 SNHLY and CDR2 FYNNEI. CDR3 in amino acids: CASSEGTGRNQPQHF. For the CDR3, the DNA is TGTGCCAGCAGTGAAGGGACAGGGCGCAATCAGCCCCAGCATTTT.

CDR3 sequence (DNA): TGTGCCAGCAGCTTATTATTCCAGGGAGCCTACGAGCAGTACTTC. This gives the protein CASSLLFQGAYEQYF. The chain uses TRBV7-9 and TRBJ2-7; D is perhaps TRBD1 or TRBD2 (5 bases each). In germline, CDR1 is SEHNR, CDR2 FQNEAQ (reference sequence). This CDR3 has 15 amino acids. The V and J ends lost 2 bases and 2 bases respectively, with 13 bases between them. The variable domain in full, with the rest retrieved from reference TRBV7-9 and TRBJ2-7, is DTGVSQNPRHKITKRGQNVTFRCDPISEHNRLYWYRQTLGQGPEFLTYFQNEAQLEKSRLLSDRFSAERPKGSFSTLEIQRTEQGDSAMYLCASSLLFQGAYEQYFGPGTRLTVT.

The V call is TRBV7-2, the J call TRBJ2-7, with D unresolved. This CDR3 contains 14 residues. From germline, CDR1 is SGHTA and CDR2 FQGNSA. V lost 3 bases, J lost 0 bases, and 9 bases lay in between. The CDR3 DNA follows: TGTGCCAGCAGCTTGACCCGGACCTCCTACGAGCAGTACTTC. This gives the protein CASSLTRTSYEQYF. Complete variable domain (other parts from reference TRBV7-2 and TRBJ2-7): GAGVSQSPSNKVTEKGKDVELRCDPISGHTALYWYRQSLGQGLEFLIYFQGNSAPDKSGLPSDRFSAERTGGSVSTLTIQRTQQEDSAVYLCASSLTRTSYEQYFGPGTRLTVT.

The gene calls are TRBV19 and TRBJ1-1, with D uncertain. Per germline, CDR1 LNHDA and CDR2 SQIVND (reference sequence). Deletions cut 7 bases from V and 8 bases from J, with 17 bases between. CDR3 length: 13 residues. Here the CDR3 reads CASTQRVLSEAFF. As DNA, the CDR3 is TGTGCCAGTACCCAACGGGTTCTCTCGGAAGCTTTCTTT.

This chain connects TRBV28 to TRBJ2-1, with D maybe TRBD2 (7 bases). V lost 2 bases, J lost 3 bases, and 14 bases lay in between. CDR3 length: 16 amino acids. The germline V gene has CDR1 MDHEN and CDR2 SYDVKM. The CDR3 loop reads CASSLGGGGHYNEQFF. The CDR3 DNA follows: TGTGCCAGCAGTTTAGGAGGGGGGGGACACTACAATGAGCAGTTCTTC.

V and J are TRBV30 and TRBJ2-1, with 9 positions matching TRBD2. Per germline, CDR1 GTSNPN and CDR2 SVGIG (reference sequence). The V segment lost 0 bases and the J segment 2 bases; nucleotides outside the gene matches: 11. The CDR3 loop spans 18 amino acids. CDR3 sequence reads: CAWSVSGRTGVAYNEQFF. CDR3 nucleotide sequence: TGTGCCTGGAGTGTTAGCGGGAGAACAGGCGTGGCCTACAATGAGCAGTTCTTC.

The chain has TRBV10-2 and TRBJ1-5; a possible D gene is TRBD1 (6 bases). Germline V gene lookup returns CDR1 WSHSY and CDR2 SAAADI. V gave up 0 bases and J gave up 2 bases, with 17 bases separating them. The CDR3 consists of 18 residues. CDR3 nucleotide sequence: TGCGCCAGCAGTGAGTCAAAGCTAGAGACAGGTCGCAATCAGCCCCAGCATTTT. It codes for CASSESKLETGRNQPQHF.

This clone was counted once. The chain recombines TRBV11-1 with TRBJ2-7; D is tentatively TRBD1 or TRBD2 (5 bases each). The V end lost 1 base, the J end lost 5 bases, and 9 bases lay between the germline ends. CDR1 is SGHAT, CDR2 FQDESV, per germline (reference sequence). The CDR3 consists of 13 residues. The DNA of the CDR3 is TGTGCCAGCAGCTTAGGGGGGTTCAACGAGCAGTACTTC. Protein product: CASSLGGFNEQYF.

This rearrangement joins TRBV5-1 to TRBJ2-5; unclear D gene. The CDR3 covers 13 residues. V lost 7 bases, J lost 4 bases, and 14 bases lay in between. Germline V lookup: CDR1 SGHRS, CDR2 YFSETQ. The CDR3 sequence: CASRPQRTETQYF. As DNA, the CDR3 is TGCGCCAGCCGCCCCCAGCGTACAGAGACCCAGTACTTC.

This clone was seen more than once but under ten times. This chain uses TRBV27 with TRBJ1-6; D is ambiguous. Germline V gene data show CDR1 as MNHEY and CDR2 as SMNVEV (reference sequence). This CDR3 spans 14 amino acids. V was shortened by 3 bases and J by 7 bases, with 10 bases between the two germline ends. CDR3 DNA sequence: TGTGCCAGCAGTTTTTCGGGAAGCAATTCACCCCTCCACTTT. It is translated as CASSFSGSNSPLHF.

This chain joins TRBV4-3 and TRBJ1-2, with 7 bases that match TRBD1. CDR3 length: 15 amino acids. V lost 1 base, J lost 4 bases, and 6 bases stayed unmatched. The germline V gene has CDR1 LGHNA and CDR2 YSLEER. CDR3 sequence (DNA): TGCGCCAGCAGCCAAGGCCAGGGGGGAACCTATGGCTACACCTTC. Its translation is CASSQGQGGTYGYTF.

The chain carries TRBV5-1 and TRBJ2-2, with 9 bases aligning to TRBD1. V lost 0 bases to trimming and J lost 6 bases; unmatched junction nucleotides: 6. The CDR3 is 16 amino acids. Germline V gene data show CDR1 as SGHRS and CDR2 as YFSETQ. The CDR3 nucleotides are TGCGCCAGCAGCTTGGGACTGGGACAGGGCCCCGGGGAGCTGTTTTTT. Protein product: CASSLGLGQGPGELFF. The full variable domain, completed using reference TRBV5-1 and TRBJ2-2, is KAGVTQTPRYLIKTRGQQVTLSCSPISGHRSVSWYQQTPGQGLQFLFEYFSETQRNKGNFPGRFSGRQFSNSRSEMNVSTLELGDSALYLCASSLGLGQGPGELFFGEGSRLTVL.

CDR3 sequence: CASRLVSGIADTQYF. For the CDR3, the DNA is TGTGCCAGCAGGTTGGTTAGCGGGATTGCAGATACGCAGTATTTT. This chain joins TRBV2 and TRBJ2-3, with 8 bases identical to TRBD2. This CDR3 is 15 amino acids long. Germline V gene sequence: CDR1 SNHLY, CDR2 FYNNEI. V was clipped by 6 bases and J by 4 bases; unmatched bases: 9.